This TCR beta chain was found in a study of CD8 T cells in ankylosing spondylitis. General study results and limits: Relatively rare in peripheral blood, disease-linked clones were also CD8+. A TCR beta motif of eight highly homologous variants appeared characteristic of ankylosing spondylitis blood. Previous work reported some of these motif variants in the synovial fluid and blood of reactive arthritis. Clones tied to disease were said to be significantly enriched in matched ankylosing spondylitis synovial fluid.

The TCR beta libraries were generated through quantitative 5'-RACE incorporating molecular barcodes. TCRdb recomputed calls from the 5' RACE reads with MiXCR, one row per CDR3 protein. The sample shows roughly 670,000 distinct CDR3 sequences, around 17% of them seen only once. The CDR3 length is 13 residues. The germline V gene has CDR1 SGHRS and CDR2 YFSETQ. Germline trimming cut 5 bases from V and 5 bases from J; bases unmatched to any gene: 4. About this clonotype: Antigen unknown.

Specimen: blood, either unsorted or a sorted T cell fraction (not recorded which). The source of this sequence is a male donor with ankylosing spondylitis. The chain has TRBV5-1 and TRBJ2-3, with TRBD1 identical over 8 bases. The CDR3 nucleotides are TGCGCCAGCAGGGACAGGGCGATAGATACGCAGTATTTT. Protein product: CASRDRAIDTQYF.